Shown below are 10 T cell receptor beta chains from a single sample sequenced in a study of OX40 agonist ivuxolimab in advanced cancers. TCRdb's copy holds only in-frame clones and misses some; the assay was immunoSEQ multiplex PCR. The table shows about 84,000 clones, with roughly 80% occurring only once. Specimen: CD4+ or CD8+ T cells sorted from blood, collected in a trial of the OX40 agonist ivuxolimab. The receptors here all came from an adult with an advanced solid tumor such as melanoma, head and neck, liver or kidney cancer.

The chain combines TRBV5-4 with TRBJ2-3; D gene uncertain. Trimming cost V 0 bases and J 4 bases, with 6 bases left between them. Germline V gives CDR1 SGHNT, CDR2 YYREEE (reference sequence). The CDR3 is 13 residues long. The CDR3 sequence is CASSLEGADTQYF. The CDR3 region has the DNA TGTGCCAGCAGCTTGGAAGGCGCAGATACGCAGTATTTT.

The chain couples TRBV27 to TRBJ1-2, with a tentative D call TRBD1 (6 bases). The germline V gene encodes CDR1 MNHEY and CDR2 SMNVEV (reference sequence). V was trimmed by 3 bases and J by 4 bases, leaving 12 bases between them. The CDR3 has 14 amino acids. The CDR3 DNA sequence: TGTGCCAGCAGTTTTCAGGACAGTCTCTATGGCTACACCTTC. Translating gives CASSFQDSLYGYTF.

V usage is TRBV4-3 and J usage is TRBJ2-2, with 8 bases matching TRBD2. Unmatched junction bases numbered 6, after V lost 0 bases and J lost 0 bases. The CDR3 spans 18 residues. Germline assignment: CDR1 LGHNA and CDR2 YSLEER. The CDR3 here is CASSQDTAGATNTGELFF. As DNA, the CDR3 is TGCGCCAGCAGCCAAGATACAGCGGGGGCGACGAACACCGGGGAGCTGTTTTTT.

The chain employs TRBV2 and TRBJ2-7; 10 bases match TRBD1. The germline V gene has CDR1 SNHLY and CDR2 FYNNEI. The CDR3 consists of 16 residues. V was clipped by 1 base and J by 4 bases; unmatched bases: 7. CDR3 in DNA: TGTGCCAGCAGTGAAGAGATGGGGGACAGGGGATACGAGCAGTACTTC. This sequence encodes CASSEEMGDRGYEQYF.

The V gene is TRBV11-3, the J gene TRBJ2-2; TRBD2 is a possible D gene (7 bases). The CDR3 extends over 17 amino acids. Looked up from germline, CDR1 is SGHNT and CDR2 is YENEEA. Trimming removed 5 bases from V and 5 bases from J, with 21 bases in between. The CDR3 loop reads CASSTQPGGLKTGELFF. DNA of the CDR3: TGTGCCAGCAGCACGCAACCCGGGGGGCTAAAGACCGGGGAGCTGTTTTTT.

The chain joins TRBV25-1 to TRBJ1-1, with D maybe TRBD1 (5 bases). Germline V gene lookup returns CDR1 MGHDK and CDR2 SYGVNS. The CDR3 has 14 residues. With 4 bases removed from V and 4 bases from J, the gap between germline ends came to 13 bases. CDR3 bases: TGTGCCAGCAGTGCGTCTCCAGGGACCACTGAAGCTTTCTTT. It is translated as CASSASPGTTEAFF.

This chain connects TRBV6-5 to TRBJ2-5; the match to TRBD1 covers 9 bases. V lost 2 bases and J lost 1; bases outside the gene matches: 2. Germline CDR1 and CDR2: MNHEY and SVGAGI. The CDR3 has 15 amino acids. CDR3 in amino acids: CASSYLTGGQETQYF. CDR3 sequence (DNA): TGTGCCAGCAGTTACCTGACAGGGGGCCAAGAGACCCAGTACTTC.

The gene calls are TRBV18 and TRBJ1-4, with 8 nucleotides matching TRBD1. The V gene's germline CDR1 is KGHSH and CDR2 LQKENI. This CDR3 has 16 residues. V was clipped by 4 bases and J by 5 bases; unmatched bases: 9. CDR3 protein: CASSLALTGENEKLFF. CDR3 DNA: TGTGCCAGCTCACTTGCCCTGACAGGGGAGAATGAAAAACTGTTTTTT.

The V and J genes are TRBV7-2 and TRBJ2-5, with a weak D call TRBD2 (6 bases). V lost 5 bases to trimming and J lost 2 bases, with 12 bases between them. CDR1 SGHTA and CDR2 FQGNSA come from the germline V gene. The length of the CDR3 is 14 residues. The CDR3 coding sequence is TGTGCCAGCAGCAAGGACTATACGCAAGAGACCCAGTACTTC. As protein: CASSKDYTQETQYF. Full variable domain (missing parts from reference TRBV7-2 and TRBJ2-5): GAGVSQSPSNKVTEKGKDVELRCDPISGHTALYWYRQSLGQGLEFLIYFQGNSAPDKSGLPSDRFSAERTGGSVSTLTIQRTQQEDSAVYLCASSKDYTQETQYFGPGTRLLVL.

This clone was found once. The chain links TRBV11-3 to TRBJ2-5; D possibly uses TRBD1 or TRBD2 (5 bases each). From germline, CDR1 is SGHNT and CDR2 YENEEA. The CDR3 sequence is 13 residues long. The V end lost 3 bases, the J end lost 11 bases, and 16 bases lay between the germline ends. This chain's CDR3 is CASSLQGSREQYF. In DNA, the CDR3 is TGTGCCAGCAGCTTGCAGGGATCGAGGGAGCAGTACTTC. The whole variable domain, filled in from reference TRBV11-3 and TRBJ2-5, reads EAGVVQSPRYKIIEKKQPVAFWCNPISGHNTLYWYLQNLGQGPELLIRYENEEAVDDSQLPKDRFSAERLKGVDSTLKIQPAELGDSAVYLCASSLQGSREQYFGPGTRLLVL.